This passage covers 27 T cell receptor beta chains from one sample sequenced in a study of cytotoxic CD8 clonotypes in ibrutinib-treated CLL. Method: immunoSEQ multiplex PCR; TCRdb's copy keeps in-frame clones and lacks some. In the table there are some 200,000 clones, over 60% of which are singletons. The material was PBMCs, obtained after 24 months of ibrutinib treatment. These receptors came from a human donor with chronic lymphocytic leukemia.

This sequence joins TRBV28 and TRBJ2-7, with D unclear. Germline V lookup: CDR1 MDHEN, CDR2 SYDVKM. Trimming removed 6 bases from V and 6 bases from J, with 12 bases in between. This CDR3 is 12 amino acids long. CDR3 nucleotide sequence: TGTGCCAGCAGCTCACGGCTGTCCGAGCAGTACTTC. It encodes CASSSRLSEQYF.

The rearrangement links TRBV4-2 to TRBJ1-2; 7 bases are a match to TRBD1. The germline V gene encodes CDR1 LGHNA and CDR2 YNFKEQ. Unmatched junction bases numbered 3, after V lost 0 bases and J lost 2 bases. The CDR3 spans 15 residues. Here the CDR3 DNA reads TGTGCCAGCAGCCAAGATCGAGGGGGCAACTATGGCTACACCTTC. Translated: CASSQDRGGNYGYTF.

This sequence joins TRBV30 and TRBJ2-4; D might be TRBD2 (5 bases). This CDR3 has 13 amino acids. V was clipped by 4 bases and J by 6 bases, with 13 bases between them. In germline, CDR1 is GTSNPN, CDR2 SVGIG (reference sequence). The CDR3 DNA is TGTGCCTGGACGACCGGGATCATAAACATTCAGTACTTC. Its protein is CAWTTGIINIQYF.

This clone appeared a few times. The rearrangement uses TRBV27 and TRBJ1-2; possible D gene TRBD1, 5 bases. The length of the CDR3 is 13 residues. Germline V gene sequence: CDR1 MNHEY, CDR2 SMNVEV (reference sequence). V lost 3 bases and J lost 6, with 11 bases in between. This chain's CDR3 is CASSFLGVNGYTF. The CDR3 DNA follows: TGTGCCAGCAGTTTTTTGGGGGTGAATGGCTACACCTTC.

The J gene is TRBJ1-1, the V gene TRBV7-2, with 8 bases fitting TRBD1. The CDR3 extends over 15 amino acids. Germline V gives CDR1 SGHTA, CDR2 FQGNSA. J gave up 5 bases and V 1 base, and 6 bases lay outside the gene matches. The CDR3 sequence: CASSLVQGARTEAFF. Written as DNA, the CDR3 is TGTGCCAGCAGCTTAGTCCAGGGGGCGCGAACTGAAGCTTTCTTT.

This clone came up once. This chain joins TRBV11-2 and TRBJ1-5; D remains unclear. The CDR3 sequence is 12 residues long. V lost 3 bases and J lost 6, with 6 bases in between. Germline V CDR1 and CDR2: SGHAT, FQNNGV. Here the CDR3 DNA reads TGTGCCAGCAGCTTCCCGGGTCAGCCCCAGCATTTT. Translating it yields CASSFPGQPQHF.

The rearrangement joins TRBV27 to TRBJ2-3; TRBD1 matches 8 bases. Germline loops: CDR1 MNHEY, CDR2 SMNVEV (reference sequence). Trimming at V came to 5 bases and at J to 2 bases, leaving 6 bases not matched to a gene. This CDR3 region has 15 residues. Written as DNA, the CDR3 is TGTGCCAGCAGTCCACGGACAGGGTTCACAGATACGCAGTATTTT. This codes for CASSPRTGFTDTQYF.

The chain employs TRBV9 and TRBJ1-2; 8 positions agree with TRBD1. The V gene end was trimmed by 0 bases and the J gene end by 8 bases; junction bases not matched to a gene: 9. The CDR3 runs 15 residues. Per the germline V gene, CDR1 is SGDLS and CDR2 is YYNGEE. CDR3 DNA sequence: TGTGCCAGCAGCGTAGCCGCACAGGGGGTAAGGGGCTACACCTTC. It yields the protein CASSVAAQGVRGYTF.

This clone was counted once. The chain uses TRBV5-1 and TRBJ2-5; D uncertain. The CDR3 sequence is 15 residues long. CDR1 is SGHRS and CDR2 is YFSETQ in the germline V gene. The V gene lost 1 base and the J gene lost 2 bases, with 12 bases spanning the gap. CDR3 coding DNA: TGCGCCAGCAGCTTGCTCAGTCAAGCTCAAGAGACCCAGTACTTC. This encodes CASSLLSQAQETQYF.

This clone was seen just once. The gene calls are TRBV4-1 and TRBJ1-2; D is unclear. V was clipped by 4 bases and J by 5 bases, with 14 bases between them. Germline CDR1 MGHRA, CDR2 YSYEKL. The CDR3 has 14 residues. Here the CDR3 reads CASSRYISIYGYTF. The DNA for the CDR3 is TGCGCCAGCAGCCGATACATTTCGATTTATGGCTACACCTTC.

This sequence joins TRBV10-3 and TRBJ2-1; TRBD2 matches 14 bases. Germline V CDR1 and CDR2: ENHRY, SYGVKD. V lost 1 base to trimming and J lost 8 bases; unmatched junction nucleotides: 1. The CDR3 extends over 15 amino acids. The CDR3 DNA reads as TGTGCCATCAGTGAGTGGACTAGCGGGAGGCATGAGCAGTTCTTC. Translated, it gives CAISEWTSGRHEQFF.

The rearrangement links TRBV2 to TRBJ2-2; a weak D match, TRBD1 (6 bases). The germline gives CDR1 SNHLY, CDR2 FYNNEI. The CDR3 covers 13 residues. V lost 7 bases and J 6 bases, leaving 12 bases between the germline ends. CDR3 sequence: CASNSEGAGELFF. Here the CDR3 DNA reads TGTGCCAGCAACAGCGAGGGGGCCGGGGAGCTGTTTTTT.

The J gene is TRBJ2-2, the V gene TRBV30; D call uncertain. The germline CDR1 and CDR2 sequences are GTSNPN and SVGIG (reference sequence). The CDR3 is made up of 19 amino acids. V lost 0 bases, J lost 6 bases, and 26 bases lay in between. CDR3 sequence: CAWSVIGLMEFRVPGELFF. CDR3 nucleotides: TGTGCCTGGAGTGTAATTGGTCTTATGGAGTTTCGGGTTCCCGGGGAGCTGTTTTTT.

The V gene is TRBV7-9, the J gene TRBJ1-3; no reliable D call. The CDR3 totals 14 residues. The V gene lost 1 base and the J gene lost 0 bases, with 4 bases spanning the gap. CDR1 SEHNR and CDR2 FQNEAQ come from the germline V gene (reference sequence). The CDR3 nucleotides are TGTGCCAGCAGCTTAGACAACTCTGGAAACACCATATATTTT. Protein: CASSLDNSGNTIYF.

The chain joins TRBV15 to TRBJ2-7; no reliable D call. The V gene lost 4 bases and the J gene lost 3 bases, with 10 bases spanning the gap. This CDR3 is 13 amino acids long. Germline V gene data show CDR1 as LNHNV and CDR2 as YYDKDF (reference sequence). CDR3 in amino acids: CATSNEGLYEQYF. Written as DNA, the CDR3 is TGTGCCACCAGCAATGAAGGCCTCTACGAGCAGTACTTC.

V is TRBV6-5 and J is TRBJ2-7; 8 nucleotides agree with TRBD1. The CDR3 runs 15 residues. J lost 1 base, V lost 6 bases, and 8 bases had no gene match. In germline, CDR1 is MNHEY, CDR2 SVGAGI. Written as DNA, the CDR3 is TGTGCCAGCAGACCCGGACAGGGTCTTTCCTACGAGCAGTACTTC. It yields the protein CASRPGQGLSYEQYF.

The V and J genes are TRBV6-5 and TRBJ2-7, with D tentatively TRBD1 (6 bases). The germline gives CDR1 MNHEY, CDR2 SVGAGI. Trimming removed 9 bases at V and 2 bases at J, with 11 bases between. This CDR3 is built from 12 residues. The CDR3 bases are TGTGCCAGTACAGGGCCCACCTACGAGCAGTACTTC. The encoded protein is CASTGPTYEQYF.

The chain links TRBV7-6 to TRBJ2-5; 14 bases fit TRBD2. Germline V lookup: CDR1 SGHVS, CDR2 FNYEAQ. V shed 5 bases and J 5 bases; nucleotides not matched to a gene: 10. The length of the CDR3 is 17 residues. The CDR3 loop is CASSTGTSGRLWETQYF. As DNA, the CDR3 is TGTGCCAGCAGCACCGGGACTAGCGGGAGATTATGGGAGACCCAGTACTTC. Filled out from reference TRBV7-6 and TRBJ2-5, the complete variable domain reads GAGVSQSPRYKVTKRGQDVALRCDPISGHVSLYWYRQALGQGPEFLTYFNYEAQQDKSGLPNDRFSAERPEGSISTLTIQRTEQRDSAMYRCASSTGTSGRLWETQYFGPGTRLLVL.

The gene calls are TRBV28 and TRBJ2-7; TRBD2 matches 9 bases. CDR3 size: 14 residues. J gave up 6 bases and V 10 bases, and 13 bases lay outside the gene matches. From germline, CDR1 is MDHEN and CDR2 SYDVKM. The CDR3 DNA sequence: TGTGCCACCCAGAGTGGGCTAGCGGGATCCGAGCAGTACTTC. Amino acid sequence: CATQSGLAGSEQYF.

The chain links TRBV6-1 to TRBJ1-3, with D unresolved. Germline V gene data show CDR1 as MNHNS and CDR2 as SASEGT. The CDR3 totals 15 residues. Trimming left V 3 bases short and J 0 bases short, with 9 bases between. CDR3 region: CASSERRISGNTIYF. The CDR3 DNA reads as TGTGCCAGCAGTGAGCGACGGATCTCTGGAAACACCATATATTTT.

The chain uses TRBV7-8 and TRBJ2-7; D is perhaps TRBD1 (6 bases). Per the germline V gene, CDR1 is SGHVS and CDR2 is FQNEAQ. The ends were cut back, 5 bases at V and 3 bases at J, with 17 bases in the middle. The CDR3 loop spans 15 amino acids. CDR3 DNA: TGTGCCAGCAGCCAACATTGGACAGTTCGCTACGAGCAGTACTTC. It translates to CASSQHWTVRYEQYF.

The rearrangement joins TRBV29-1 to TRBJ2-5; the D call may be TRBD1 or TRBD2 (6 bases each). Germline V gene sequence: CDR1 SQVTM, CDR2 ANQGSEA. V was pared by 8 bases and J by 5 bases, with 15 bases between. This CDR3 region has 12 residues. CDR3 sequence reads: CSPLGAGETQYF. The CDR3 DNA sequence: TGCAGCCCGTTGGGGGCGGGGGAGACCCAGTACTTC.

This chain links TRBV15 with TRBJ1-5, with 10 positions matching TRBD1. V gave up 3 bases and J gave up 1 base; unmatched junction bases: 3. This CDR3 has 16 residues. Per germline, CDR1 LNHNV and CDR2 YYDKDF (reference sequence). The CDR3: CATSSGQGGSNQPQHF. The CDR3 DNA sequence: TGTGCCACCAGCAGCGGACAGGGGGGAAGCAATCAGCCCCAGCATTTT.

This chain uses TRBV7-2 with TRBJ2-5, with TRBD2 matching 8 bases. The CDR3 length is 15 residues. Germline V gene sequence: CDR1 SGHTA, CDR2 FQGNSA. With V trimmed by 1 base and J by 4 bases, 5 bases remained unmatched. The CDR3 DNA reads as TGTGCCAGCAGCTTAGTGGTAGCGGGACGAGAGACCCAGTACTTC. The encoded protein is CASSLVVAGRETQYF.

The chain recombines TRBV25-1 with TRBJ1-3; weak D call: TRBD1 (6 bases). Germline V gene data show CDR1 as MGHDK and CDR2 as SYGVNS. The CDR3 is 15 amino acids. V lost 2 bases, J lost 5 bases, and 13 bases lay in between. The CDR3 is CASSEVAGARNTIYF. CDR3 DNA sequence: TGTGCCAGCAGTGAAGTTGCGGGGGCGCGAAACACCATATATTTT.

The genes are TRBV2 and TRBJ2-7, with D perhaps matching TRBD1 or TRBD2 (6 bases each). CDR3 length: 12 residues. In germline, CDR1 is SNHLY, CDR2 FYNNEI. The V and J ends lost 8 bases and 3 bases respectively, with 11 bases between them. CDR3 region: CASLGGLYEQYF. In DNA, the CDR3 is TGTGCCAGCCTTGGGGGGCTCTACGAGCAGTACTTC.

V usage is TRBV27 and J usage is TRBJ2-7; 8 nucleotides agree with TRBD2. Trimming removed 9 bases from V and 3 bases from J; junction bases left unmatched: 10. The CDR3 totals 14 residues. Germline V lookup: CDR1 MNHEY, CDR2 SMNVEV (reference sequence). CDR3 residues: CASGIAGSYYEQYF. The CDR3 DNA is TGTGCCAGTGGAATAGCGGGAAGTTACTACGAGCAGTACTTC.